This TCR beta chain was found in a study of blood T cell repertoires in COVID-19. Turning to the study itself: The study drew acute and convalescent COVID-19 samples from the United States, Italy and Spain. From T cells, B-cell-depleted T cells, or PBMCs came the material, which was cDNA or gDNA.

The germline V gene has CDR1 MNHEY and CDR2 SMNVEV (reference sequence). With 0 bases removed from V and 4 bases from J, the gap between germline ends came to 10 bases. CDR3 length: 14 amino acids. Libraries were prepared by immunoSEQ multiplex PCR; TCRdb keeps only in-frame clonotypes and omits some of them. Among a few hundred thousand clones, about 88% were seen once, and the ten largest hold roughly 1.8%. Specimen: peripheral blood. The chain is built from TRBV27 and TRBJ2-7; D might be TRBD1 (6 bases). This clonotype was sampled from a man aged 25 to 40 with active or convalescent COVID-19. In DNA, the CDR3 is TGTGCCAGCAGTTTATCGAGGACAGCGTACGAGCAGTACTTC. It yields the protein CASSLSRTAYEQYF.